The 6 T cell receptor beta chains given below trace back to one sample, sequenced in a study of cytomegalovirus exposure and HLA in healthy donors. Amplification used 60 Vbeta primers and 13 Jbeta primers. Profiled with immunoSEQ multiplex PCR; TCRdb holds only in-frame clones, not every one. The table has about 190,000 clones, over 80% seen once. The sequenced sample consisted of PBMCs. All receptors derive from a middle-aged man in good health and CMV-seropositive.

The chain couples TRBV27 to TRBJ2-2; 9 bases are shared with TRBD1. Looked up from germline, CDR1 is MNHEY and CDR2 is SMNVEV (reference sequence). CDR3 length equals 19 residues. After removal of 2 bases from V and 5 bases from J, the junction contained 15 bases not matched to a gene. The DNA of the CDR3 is TGTGCCAGCAGTTTAAAGAATTTTATAGGGACAGGGCAAACCGGGGAGCTGTTTTTT. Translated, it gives CASSLKNFIGTGQTGELFF.

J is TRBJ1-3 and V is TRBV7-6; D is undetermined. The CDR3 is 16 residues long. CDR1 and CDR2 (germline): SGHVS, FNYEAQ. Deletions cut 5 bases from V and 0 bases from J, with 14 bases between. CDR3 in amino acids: CASSAYIPSSGNTIYF. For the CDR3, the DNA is TGTGCCAGCAGCGCTTATATTCCCAGCTCTGGAAACACCATATATTTT.

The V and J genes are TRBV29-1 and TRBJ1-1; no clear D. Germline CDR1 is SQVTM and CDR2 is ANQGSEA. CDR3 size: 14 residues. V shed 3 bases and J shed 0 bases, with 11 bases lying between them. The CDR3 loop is CSVDVASMNTEAFF. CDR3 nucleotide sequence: TGCAGCGTTGATGTGGCTTCCATGAACACTGAAGCTTTCTTT.

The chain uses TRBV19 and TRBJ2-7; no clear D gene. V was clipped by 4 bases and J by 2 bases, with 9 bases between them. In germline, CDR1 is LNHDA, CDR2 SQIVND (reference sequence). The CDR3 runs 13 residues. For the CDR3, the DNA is TGTGCCAGTAGTAGAAGTCAGGCCTACGAGCAGTACTTC. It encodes CASSRSQAYEQYF.

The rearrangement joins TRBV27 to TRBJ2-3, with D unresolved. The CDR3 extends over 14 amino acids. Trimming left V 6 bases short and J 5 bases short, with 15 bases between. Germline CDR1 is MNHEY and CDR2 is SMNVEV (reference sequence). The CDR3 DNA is TGTGCCAGCAGCGTGTATGGCCTTGGAGATACGCAGTATTTT. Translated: CASSVYGLGDTQYF.

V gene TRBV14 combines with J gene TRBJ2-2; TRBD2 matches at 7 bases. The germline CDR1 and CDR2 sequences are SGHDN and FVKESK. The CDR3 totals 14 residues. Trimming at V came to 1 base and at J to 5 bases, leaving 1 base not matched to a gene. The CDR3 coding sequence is TGTGCCAGCAGCCAAGTGGGAGGGACCGGGGAGCTGTTTTTT. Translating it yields CASSQVGGTGELFF.